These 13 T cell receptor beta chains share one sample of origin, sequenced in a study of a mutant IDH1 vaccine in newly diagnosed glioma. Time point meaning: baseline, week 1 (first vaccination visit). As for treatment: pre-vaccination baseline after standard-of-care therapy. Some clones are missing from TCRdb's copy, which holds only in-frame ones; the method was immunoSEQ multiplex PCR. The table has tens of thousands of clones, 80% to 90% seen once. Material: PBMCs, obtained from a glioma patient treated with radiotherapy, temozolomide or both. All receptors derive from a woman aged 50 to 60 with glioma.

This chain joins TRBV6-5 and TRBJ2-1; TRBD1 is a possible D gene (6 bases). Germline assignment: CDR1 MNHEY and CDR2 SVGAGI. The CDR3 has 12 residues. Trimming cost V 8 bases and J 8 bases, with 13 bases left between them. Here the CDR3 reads CASHGSGDEQFF. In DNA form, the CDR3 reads TGTGCCAGCCATGGGTCAGGGGATGAGCAGTTCTTC.

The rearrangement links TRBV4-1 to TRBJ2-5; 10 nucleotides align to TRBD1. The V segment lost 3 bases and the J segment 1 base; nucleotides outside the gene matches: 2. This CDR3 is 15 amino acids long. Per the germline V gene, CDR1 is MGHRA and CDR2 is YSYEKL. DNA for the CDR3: TGCGCCAGCAGCCATCGGACAGGGGGCCAAGAGACCCAGTACTTC. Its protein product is CASSHRTGGQETQYF.

The CDR3 DNA is TGCAGCGTATACTCAGGGTCACACATTCAGTACTTC. Encoded protein: CSVYSGSHIQYF. The chain recombines TRBV29-1 with TRBJ2-4, with D maybe TRBD1 (5 bases). Germline V gene lookup returns CDR1 SQVTM and CDR2 ANQGSEA. Between the trimmed V and J ends, which lost 6 bases and 8 bases, there was a span of 14 bases. The CDR3 runs 12 residues. Full variable domain (missing parts from reference TRBV29-1 and TRBJ2-4): SAVISQKPSRDICQRGTSLTIQCQVDSQVTMMFWYRQQPGQSLTLIATANQGSEATYESGFVIDKFPISRPNLTFSTLTVSNMSPEDSSIYLCSVYSGSHIQYFGAGTRLSVL.

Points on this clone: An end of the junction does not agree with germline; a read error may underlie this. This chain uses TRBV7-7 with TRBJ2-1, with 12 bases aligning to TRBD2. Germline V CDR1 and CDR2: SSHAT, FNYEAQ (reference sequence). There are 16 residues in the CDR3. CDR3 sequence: CASSLGASGGAEEQFF. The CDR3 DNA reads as TGTGCTAGCAGCTTAGGTGCTAGCGGGGGGGCCGAAGAGCAGTTCTTC.

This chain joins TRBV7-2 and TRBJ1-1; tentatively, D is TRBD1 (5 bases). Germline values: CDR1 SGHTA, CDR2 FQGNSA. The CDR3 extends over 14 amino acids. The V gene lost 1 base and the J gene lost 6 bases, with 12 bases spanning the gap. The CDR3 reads CASSLDPGRAEAFF. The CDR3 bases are TGTGCCAGCAGCTTAGACCCAGGGCGGGCTGAAGCTTTCTTT.

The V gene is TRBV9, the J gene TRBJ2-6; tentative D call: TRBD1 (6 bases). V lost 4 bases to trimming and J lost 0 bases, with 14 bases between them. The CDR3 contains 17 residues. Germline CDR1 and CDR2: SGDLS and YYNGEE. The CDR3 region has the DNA TGTGCCAGCAGCCCCTCCGGACAGTTCTCTGGGGCCAACGTCCTGACTTTC. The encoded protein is CASSPSGQFSGANVLTF.

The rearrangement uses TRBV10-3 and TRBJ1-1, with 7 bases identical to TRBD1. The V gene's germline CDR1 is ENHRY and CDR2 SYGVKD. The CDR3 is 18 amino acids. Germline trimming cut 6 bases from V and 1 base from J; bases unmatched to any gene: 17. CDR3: CAIRAPVGRGPENTEAFF. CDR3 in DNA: TGTGCCATCAGGGCCCCTGTTGGGAGGGGGCCGGAGAACACTGAAGCTTTCTTT.

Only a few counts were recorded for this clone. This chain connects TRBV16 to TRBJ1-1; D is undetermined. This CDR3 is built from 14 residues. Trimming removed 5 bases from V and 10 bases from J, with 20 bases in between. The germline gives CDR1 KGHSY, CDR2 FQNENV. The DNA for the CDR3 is TGTGCCAGCAGCGATCGGGAAGCCGGGAAGGGAGCTTTCTTT. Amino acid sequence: CASSDREAGKGAFF.

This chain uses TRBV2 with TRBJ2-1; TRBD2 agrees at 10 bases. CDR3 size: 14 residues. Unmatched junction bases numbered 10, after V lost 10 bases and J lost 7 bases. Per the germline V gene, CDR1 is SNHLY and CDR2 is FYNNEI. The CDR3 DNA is TGTGCCACCCGTGGGAGCGGGGGGGAAAATGAGCAGTTCTTC. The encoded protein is CATRGSGGENEQFF.

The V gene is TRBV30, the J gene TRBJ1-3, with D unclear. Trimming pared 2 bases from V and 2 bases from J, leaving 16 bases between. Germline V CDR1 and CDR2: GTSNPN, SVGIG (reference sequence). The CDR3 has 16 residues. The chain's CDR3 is CAWSYLPGQAGNTIYF. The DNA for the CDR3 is TGTGCCTGGAGTTATTTACCGGGCCAGGCTGGAAACACCATATATTTT.

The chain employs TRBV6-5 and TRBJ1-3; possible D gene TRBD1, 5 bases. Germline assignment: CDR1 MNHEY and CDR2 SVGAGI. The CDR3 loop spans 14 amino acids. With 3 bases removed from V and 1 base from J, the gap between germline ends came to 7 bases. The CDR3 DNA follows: TGTGCCAGCAGTTATAGGGGTTCTGGAAACACCATATATTTT. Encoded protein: CASSYRGSGNTIYF.

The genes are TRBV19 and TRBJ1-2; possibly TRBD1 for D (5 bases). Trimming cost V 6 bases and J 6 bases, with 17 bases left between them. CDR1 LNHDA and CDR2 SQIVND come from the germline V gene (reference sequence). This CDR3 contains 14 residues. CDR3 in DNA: TGTGCCAGTAGCCGAGGAGGGGTGGGACATGGCTACACCTTC. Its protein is CASSRGGVGHGYTF.

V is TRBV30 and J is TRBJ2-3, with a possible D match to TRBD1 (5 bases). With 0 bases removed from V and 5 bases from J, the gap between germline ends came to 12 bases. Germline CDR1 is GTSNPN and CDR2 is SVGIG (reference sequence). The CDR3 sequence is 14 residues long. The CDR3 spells CAWSVRTFRDTQYF. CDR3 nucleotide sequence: TGTGCCTGGAGTGTAAGGACATTCAGAGATACGCAGTATTTT.